The sequence of this T cell receptor beta chain was determined in a study of monozygotic twins with inflammatory bowel disease. The CDR3 runs 15 residues. The germline gives CDR1 SGHRS, CDR2 YFSETQ. TCRdb re-called the 5' RACE reads; every CDR3 protein appears as one record, without DNA. This sample's table reports fewer than 350,000 distinct CDR3 sequences. Specimen: blood. The TCR originated in a human donor with ulcerative colitis or Crohn's disease, or a healthy co-twin of an affected twin (not recorded which). The rearrangement joins TRBV5-1 to TRBJ2-2; the TCRdb call, TRBD1, lacks DNA for checking. The CDR3 loop is CASSLSPGTPGELFF.